Detailed here is one T cell receptor (beta chain). This entry is derived from a study of CD8+CD57+ T cells in acquired aplastic anemia. Previously, flow cytometry had revealed CD8+CD57+ cell expansion in the patients chosen for sequencing. Genomic DNA, the template, was used for profiling of the TCR beta VDJ and CDR3. TCRdb independently ran MiXCR on the reads; one entry per CDR3 protein. The sample carries some 98,000 distinct CDR3 sequences, around two thirds recorded once. This CDR3 contains 12 residues. V was trimmed by 0 bases and J by 7 bases, leaving 4 bases between them. Germline V gives CDR1 ENHRY, CDR2 SYGVKD.

The origin of this receptor is a human donor with aplastic anemia. Material for sequencing was sorted CD4+, CD8+, or CD8+CD57+ T cells (not recorded which) from PBMCs. The chain uses TRBV10-3 and TRBJ1-5; D is unclear. The CDR3 region is CAISESGQPQHF. The CDR3 DNA is TGTGCCATCAGTGAGTCAGGGCAGCCCCAGCATTTT.